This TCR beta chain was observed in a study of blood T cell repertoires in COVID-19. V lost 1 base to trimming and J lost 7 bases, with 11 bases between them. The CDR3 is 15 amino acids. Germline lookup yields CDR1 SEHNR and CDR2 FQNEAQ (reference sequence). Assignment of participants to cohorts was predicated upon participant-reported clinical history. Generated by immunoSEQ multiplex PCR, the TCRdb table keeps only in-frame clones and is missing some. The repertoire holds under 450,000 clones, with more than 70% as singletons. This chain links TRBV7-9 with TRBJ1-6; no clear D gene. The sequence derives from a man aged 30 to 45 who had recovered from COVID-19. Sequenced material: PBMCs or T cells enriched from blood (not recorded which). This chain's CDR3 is CASSLESTQNSPLHF. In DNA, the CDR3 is TGTGCCAGCAGCTTAGAAAGTACTCAAAATTCACCCCTCCACTTT.